These 3 T cell receptor beta chains came from one sample sequenced in a study of beta chain features in type 1 diabetes. What was sequenced were expressed TCRB transcripts, since all of the isolated RNA had been reverse transcribed. Sequenced by immunoSEQ multiplex PCR; TCRdb stores in-frame clones only, minus some. The top ten hold approximately 0.087% of the sample, which has about 620,000 clones, roughly 15% seen once. Material: naive CD4+ T cells from blood. These receptor sequences come from a man aged 18 to 29 in good health.

The CDR3 sequence: CASSEEPMDRVINEQFF. DNA of the CDR3: TGTGCCAGCAGTGAAGAGCCGATGGACAGGGTGATAAATGAGCAGTTCTTC. This chain links TRBV6-4 with TRBJ2-1, with TRBD1 matching over 8 bases. The CDR3 covers 17 residues. Germline CDR1 reads MRHNA; CDR2 reads SNTAGT. V was clipped by 3 bases and J by 7 bases; unmatched bases: 14.

This clone was seen more than once but under ten times. The chain joins TRBV25-1 to TRBJ2-5, with 7 bases lining up with TRBD2. CDR1 MGHDK and CDR2 SYGVNS come from the germline V gene. The J segment lost 4 bases and the V segment lost 6 bases, leaving 11 bases of the junction unmatched. CDR3 length equals 15 residues. In DNA form, the CDR3 reads TGTGCCAGCAGAGCTAGCGGCCTCCGGGGAGAGACCCAGTACTTC. Residues: CASRASGLRGETQYF.

J is TRBJ2-3 and V is TRBV4-2, with 7 bases identical to TRBD2. The V segment lost 2 bases and the J segment 0 bases; nucleotides outside the gene matches: 2. Germline V lookup: CDR1 LGHNA, CDR2 YNFKEQ. The CDR3 is made up of 15 amino acids. The CDR3: CASSQTGGSTDTQYF. In DNA, the CDR3 is TGTGCCAGCAGCCAAACCGGGGGGAGCACAGATACGCAGTATTTT.